A single sample is the source of the 20 T cell receptor beta chains below, sequenced in a study of OX40 agonist ivuxolimab in advanced cancers. Method: immunoSEQ multiplex PCR; TCRdb's copy keeps in-frame clones and lacks some. Of tens of thousands of clones in the sample, roughly nine tenths were seen once. The sample in question was CD4+ or CD8+ T cells sorted from blood, obtained in a trial of the OX40 agonist ivuxolimab. The source of these receptors is an adult with an advanced solid tumor such as melanoma, head and neck, liver or kidney cancer.

The rearrangement uses TRBV10-3 and TRBJ2-3, with 7 positions matching TRBD2. Germline CDR1 and CDR2: ENHRY and SYGVKD. V was clipped by 6 bases and J by 2 bases; unmatched bases: 5. This CDR3 is built from 14 residues. CDR3 nucleotide sequence: TGTGCCATCAGGGGAGGGAGCGTCACAGATACGCAGTATTTT. Its protein product is CAIRGGSVTDTQYF.

CDR3 amino acids: CASSPRLNTGELFF. For the CDR3, the DNA is TGTGCCAGCAGCCCGAGACTGAACACCGGGGAGCTGTTTTTT. The chain joins TRBV11-2 to TRBJ2-2, with unresolved D. The V and J ends lost 5 bases and 1 base respectively, with 8 bases between them. CDR1 and CDR2 from the germline V gene are SGHAT and FQNNGV. This CDR3 region has 14 residues.

The chain is built from TRBV7-2 and TRBJ2-1, with 12 bases that match TRBD2. V dropped 2 bases and J dropped 0; count of bases not matched to a gene: 5. Germline V gives CDR1 SGHTA, CDR2 FQGNSA. The CDR3 contains 18 residues. The DNA for the CDR3 is TGTGCCAGCAGCTTACCCGGACTAGCGGGAAGCTCCTACAATGAGCAGTTCTTC. Translation gives CASSLPGLAGSSYNEQFF.

The chain has TRBV5-1 and TRBJ1-1; D uncertain. CDR1 SGHRS and CDR2 YFSETQ come from the germline V gene. The CDR3 consists of 14 residues. Trimming pared 1 base from V and 1 base from J, leaving 8 bases between. The CDR3 protein is CASSLSRPNTEAFF. The CDR3 DNA sequence: TGCGCCAGCAGCTTGTCCAGGCCGAACACTGAAGCTTTCTTT.

This chain joins TRBV6-6 and TRBJ1-2; perhaps TRBD1 as D (5 bases). The germline V gene encodes CDR1 MNHNY and CDR2 SVGAGI (reference sequence). V gave up 2 bases and J gave up 8 bases, with 15 bases separating them. This CDR3 is built from 14 residues. The CDR3 region is CASSYRQGREGYTF. In DNA, the CDR3 is TGTGCCAGCAGTTACCGCCAGGGCAGGGAAGGCTACACCTTC.

The chain carries TRBV4-2 and TRBJ1-1, with 10 bases identical to TRBD1. CDR1 is LGHNA and CDR2 is YNFKEQ in the germline V gene. The CDR3 extends over 13 amino acids. Losses at the gene ends were 6 bases for V and 5 bases for J; bases not matched to a gene: 3. As DNA, the CDR3 is TGTGCCAGCAGGGGACAGGGGCTAACTGAAGCTTTCTTT. Translating gives CASRGQGLTEAFF.

The rearrangement links TRBV10-2 to TRBJ2-7; a weak D match, TRBD1 (6 bases). V shed 5 bases and J shed 6 bases, with 17 bases lying between them. Germline lookup yields CDR1 WSHSY and CDR2 SAAADI. This CDR3 comprises 14 residues. Here the CDR3 DNA reads TGCGCCAGCAGTTCAATTAACAGGGTTTTCGAGCAGTACTTC. It codes for CASSSINRVFEQYF.

This chain links TRBV19 with TRBJ1-3; TRBD1 agrees at 7 bases. Germline V lookup: CDR1 LNHDA, CDR2 SQIVND (reference sequence). V gave up 1 base and J gave up 4 bases; unmatched junction bases: 7. CDR3 length: 16 amino acids. In DNA form, the CDR3 reads TGTGCCAGTAGTATAGTGGCAGGGGGTACCGGAAACACCATATATTTT. Translated, it gives CASSIVAGGTGNTIYF.

This clone was detected only a few times. The chain carries TRBV4-2 and TRBJ2-3; TRBD2 aligns across 9 bases. The germline CDR1 and CDR2 sequences are LGHNA and YNFKEQ. CDR3 size: 17 residues. J lost 3 bases, V lost 1 base, and 8 bases had no gene match. For the CDR3, the DNA is TGTGCCAGCAGCCAAGTGAAGCGGGGGGATGGTACAGATACGCAGTATTTT. Its translation is CASSQVKRGDGTDTQYF.

This chain connects TRBV28 to TRBJ1-5; D might be TRBD1 (6 bases). The germline V gene encodes CDR1 MDHEN and CDR2 SYDVKM. V was shortened by 2 bases and J by 0 bases, with 11 bases between the two germline ends. The CDR3 has 16 amino acids. The DNA of the CDR3 is TGTGCCAGCAGTTTACGACAGGAACATAGCAATCAGCCCCAGCATTTT. The encoded protein is CASSLRQEHSNQPQHF.

The gene calls are TRBV10-3 and TRBJ1-4; D is unclear. The germline gives CDR1 ENHRY, CDR2 SYGVKD. There are 12 residues in the CDR3. Trimming shortened V by 0 bases and J by 5 bases, and 1 base separated the two germline ends. The CDR3 bases are TGTGCCATCAGTGAGTCGAATGAAAAACTGTTTTTT. Protein sequence: CAISESNEKLFF.

This chain joins TRBV7-9 and TRBJ1-4, with 9 bases matching TRBD1. V gave up 5 bases and J gave up 8 bases; unmatched junction bases: 3. Germline V gene sequence: CDR1 SEHNR, CDR2 FQNEAQ (reference sequence). This CDR3 comprises 13 residues. DNA for the CDR3: TGTGCCAGCAGCCTAGGGACAGGGGAAAAACTGTTTTTT. This codes for CASSLGTGEKLFF. Filled out from reference TRBV7-9 and TRBJ1-4, the complete variable domain reads DTGVSQNPRHKITKRGQNVTFRCDPISEHNRLYWYRQTLGQGPEFLTYFQNEAQLEKSRLLSDRFSAERPKGSFSTLEIQRTEQGDSAMYLCASSLGTGEKLFFGSGTQLSVL.

CDR3 residues: CASSLERGRGGILTEAFF. In DNA, the CDR3 is TGTGCCAGCAGCTTAGAGAGGGGGAGAGGGGGCATTCTTACTGAAGCTTTCTTT. The chain is built from TRBV11-2 and TRBJ1-1, with 7 bases aligning to TRBD1. CDR1 is SGHAT, CDR2 FQNNGV, per germline. V was clipped by 0 bases and J by 5 bases; unmatched bases: 15. The CDR3 loop spans 18 amino acids. The whole variable domain, filled in from reference TRBV11-2 and TRBJ1-1, reads EAGVAQSPRYKIIEKRQSVAFWCNPISGHATLYWYQQILGQGPKLLIQFQNNGVVDDSQLPKDRFSAERLKGVDSTLKIQPAKLEDSAVYLCASSLERGRGGILTEAFFGQGTRLTVV.

This clone was found once. V usage is TRBV5-1 and J usage is TRBJ2-7; 9 nucleotides line up with TRBD1. V gave up 0 bases and J gave up 7 bases; unmatched junction bases: 8. This CDR3 comprises 15 residues. Germline V lookup: CDR1 SGHRS, CDR2 YFSETQ. CDR3: CASSLDRYRGREQYF. The CDR3 DNA is TGCGCCAGCAGCTTGGATCGGTACAGGGGGCGAGAGCAGTACTTC.

This clone has just one count. In DNA, the CDR3 is TGTGCCAGCAGTTTGCGGGGGGCAATAAATGAGCAGTTCTTC. Translating it yields CASSLRGAINEQFF. The gene calls are TRBV28 and TRBJ2-1, with TRBD2 matching 8 bases. Germline CDR1 and CDR2: MDHEN and SYDVKM. V shed 3 bases, J shed 7 bases, and the junction held 5 bases outside the gene matches. The CDR3 covers 14 residues. The full variable domain, with the rest looked up from reference TRBV28 and TRBJ2-1, is DVKVTQSSRYLVKRTGEKVFLECVQDMDHENMFWYRQDPGLGLRLIYFSYDVKMKEKGDIPEGYSVSREKKERFSLILESASTNQTSMYLCASSLRGAINEQFFGPGTRLTVL.

The rearrangement links TRBV7-2 to TRBJ2-4; no clear D gene. Germline V gene sequence: CDR1 SGHTA, CDR2 FQGNSA. There are 14 residues in the CDR3. V was shortened by 1 base and J by 6 bases, with 10 bases between the two germline ends. The CDR3 DNA follows: TGTGCCAGCAGCTTAGACTGGGTGAGAAACATTCAGTACTTC. Its translation is CASSLDWVRNIQYF.

The chain has TRBV5-1 and TRBJ2-7; no definite D call. CDR1 and CDR2 (germline): SGHRS, YFSETQ. Trimming took off 0 bases at V and 5 bases at J, with 6 bases between the two ends. The CDR3 is 12 amino acids. The CDR3 spells CASSLGENEQYF. DNA for the CDR3: TGCGCCAGCAGCTTGGGCGAGAACGAGCAGTACTTC.

The chain has TRBV7-9 and TRBJ2-5; TRBD2 agrees at 9 bases. V lost 4 bases to trimming and J lost 7 bases; unmatched junction nucleotides: 7. Germline-derived CDR1 and CDR2 are SEHNR and FQNEAQ (reference sequence). The length of the CDR3 is 14 residues. CDR3 region: CASSSIAGVGTQYF. CDR3 nucleotides: TGTGCCAGCAGCTCGATAGCGGGGGTGGGGACCCAGTACTTC. Full variable domain (remainder filled in from reference TRBV7-9 and TRBJ2-5): DTGVSQNPRHKITKRGQNVTFRCDPISEHNRLYWYRQTLGQGPEFLTYFQNEAQLEKSRLLSDRFSAERPKGSFSTLEIQRTEQGDSAMYLCASSSIAGVGTQYFGPGTRLLVL.

This rearrangement joins TRBV11-2 to TRBJ1-6; D is ambiguous. The CDR3 contains 17 residues. The V end lost 2 bases, the J end lost 0 bases, and 11 bases lay between the germline ends. Germline V gene lookup returns CDR1 SGHAT and CDR2 FQNNGV. CDR3 loop: CASSLFSQSSYNSPLHF. The CDR3 coding sequence is TGTGCCAGCAGCTTATTCTCCCAGAGCTCCTATAATTCACCCCTCCACTTT. The full variable domain, its missing parts supplied by reference TRBV11-2 and TRBJ1-6, is EAGVAQSPRYKIIEKRQSVAFWCNPISGHATLYWYQQILGQGPKLLIQFQNNGVVDDSQLPKDRFSAERLKGVDSTLKIQPAKLEDSAVYLCASSLFSQSSYNSPLHFGNGTRLTVT.

The V call is TRBV11-1, the J call TRBJ2-7, with 7 bases matching TRBD2. The length of the CDR3 is 16 residues. Germline trimming cut 1 base from V and 0 bases from J; bases unmatched to any gene: 6. Germline CDR1 is SGHAT and CDR2 is FQDESV (reference sequence). The CDR3 nucleotides read TGTGCCAGCAGCTTAGAAACAGGCGGGAGCTCCTACGAGCAGTACTTC. Its protein product is CASSLETGGSSYEQYF.